This T cell receptor beta chain emerged from a study of cytomegalovirus exposure and HLA in healthy donors. Study-wide results and caveats: Association with HLA alleles at 0.05 false discovery rate was found for 17,000 or so TCR beta sequences in a later analysis. The study designated about 160 TCR beta chains cytomegalovirus-associated.

Concerning this clone itself: Its antigen is not known.

The PCR made use of 60 Vbeta and 13 Jbeta primers. Measured with immunoSEQ multiplex PCR; TCRdb has only the in-frame clones, and not every one. The top ten clones hold 2.5% to 4% of a sample with approximately 150,000 clones, more than 70% of them seen once. This TCR was recovered from a man aged 40-55 years in good health and CMV-seronegative. The sample was PBMCs.

The CDR3 coding sequence is TGTGCCAGCAGCTTGCAGGGATCCTACGAGCAGTACTTC. This translates into CASSLQGSYEQYF. V and J are TRBV5-8 and TRBJ2-7; perhaps TRBD1 as D (5 bases). Trimming removed 1 base at V and 1 base at J, with 6 bases between. The CDR3 runs to 13 residues. Germline CDR1 and CDR2: SGHTS and YDEGEE.